One sample yielded the 18 T cell receptor beta chains listed below, sequenced in a study of blood T cell repertoires in COVID-19. The assay was immunoSEQ multiplex PCR, and TCRdb's table has in-frame clones only and misses some. The sample includes over 130,000 clones, about 83% seen only once; the top ten take 3% to 4%. The sample was PBMCs or T cells enriched from blood (not recorded which). The receptors derive from a woman aged 45-65 years with acute COVID-19.

This chain links TRBV7-9 with TRBJ1-2, with 11 nucleotides matching TRBD1. The V and J ends lost 5 bases and 8 bases, in that order; junction bases with no gene match: 13. The CDR3 is 16 residues long. Germline V lookup: CDR1 SEHNR, CDR2 FQNEAQ (reference sequence). The CDR3 region is CASSLGQGDARPGYTF. In DNA, the CDR3 is TGTGCCAGCAGCCTGGGACAGGGGGATGCTCGTCCCGGCTACACCTTC.

This CDR3 reads CASSIARIPGEQYF. The CDR3 bases are TGTGCCAGTAGTATAGCGAGAATTCCCGGCGAGCAGTACTTC. The genes are TRBV19 and TRBJ2-7; no clear D gene. The V end was cut by 1 base, the J end by 6 bases, with 13 bases between. This CDR3 has 14 amino acids. CDR1 LNHDA and CDR2 SQIVND come from the germline V gene (reference sequence).

The chain is built from TRBV29-1 and TRBJ2-7, with D possibly being TRBD1 (6 bases). Germline CDR1 is SQVTM and CDR2 is ANQGSEA. The CDR3 spans 12 residues. The V end lost 6 bases, the J end lost 4 bases, and 13 bases lay between the germline ends. The CDR3 reads CSVAPQGYEQYF. The DNA for the CDR3 is TGCAGCGTGGCCCCACAGGGATACGAGCAGTACTTC.

V and J are TRBV27 and TRBJ2-1; D not resolved. V was cut by 2 bases and J by 9 bases, with 11 bases left in between. Germline assignment: CDR1 MNHEY and CDR2 SMNVEV (reference sequence). The CDR3 runs 13 residues. CDR3: CASSLPRLGEQFF. CDR3 nucleotides: TGTGCCAGCAGTTTACCTAGACTTGGTGAGCAGTTCTTC.

The chain combines TRBV4-1 with TRBJ2-3, with D uncertain. V gave up 1 base and J gave up 1 base, with 9 bases separating them. Germline CDR1 and CDR2: MGHRA and YSYEKL. The CDR3 is 15 residues long. This CDR3 is CASSQASVGTDTQYF. CDR3 DNA: TGCGCCAGCAGCCAAGCTAGTGTAGGCACAGATACGCAGTATTTT.

This chain links TRBV11-2 with TRBJ1-1, with D perhaps matching TRBD1 (5 bases). Per the germline V gene, CDR1 is SGHAT and CDR2 is FQNNGV. The CDR3 has 15 residues. V was clipped by 1 base and J by 8 bases, with 17 bases between them. This chain's CDR3 is CASSLVAGPGGEAFF. The CDR3 region has the DNA TGTGCCAGCAGCTTAGTGGCAGGTCCCGGGGGGGAAGCTTTCTTT.

The chain uses TRBV7-9 and TRBJ2-1, with D maybe TRBD2 (5 bases). The CDR3 length is 16 residues. Germline lookup yields CDR1 SEHNR and CDR2 FQNEAQ (reference sequence). Between the trimmed V and J ends, which lost 7 bases and 0 bases, there was a span of 16 bases. CDR3 loop: CASTQSERSSYNEQFF. The CDR3 bases are TGTGCCAGCACCCAGTCTGAGCGGAGCTCCTACAATGAGCAGTTCTTC.

This chain joins TRBV19 and TRBJ1-4; 11 nucleotides align to TRBD1. Unmatched junction bases numbered 2, after V lost 1 base and J lost 13 bases. This CDR3 has 13 residues. From germline, CDR1 is LNHDA and CDR2 SQIVND (reference sequence). CDR3 amino acids: CASSIVGTGGLFF. The CDR3, as DNA: TGTGCCAGTAGTATAGTTGGGACAGGGGGACTGTTTTTT.

The rearrangement uses TRBV5-4 and TRBJ2-4, with 8 bases aligning to TRBD2. The CDR3 is 16 amino acids. Germline values: CDR1 SGHNT, CDR2 YYREEE (reference sequence). J gave up 8 bases and V 0 bases, and 10 bases lay outside the gene matches. The CDR3 DNA sequence: TGTGCCAGCAGCTTGGCCCTCGGGGGGGGGCAGGACATTCAGTACTTC. Translation gives CASSLALGGGQDIQYF.

The rearrangement uses TRBV20-1 and TRBJ2-5; D is unresolved. The CDR3 is 11 residues long. Per the germline V gene, CDR1 is DFQATT and CDR2 is SNEGSKA (reference sequence). Trimming removed 0 bases from V and 13 bases from J, with 12 bases in between. The CDR3 coding sequence is TGCAGTGCTAGAGATCAACAGTTATCGTACTTC. Translating gives CSARDQQLSYF.

The chain employs TRBV19 and TRBJ2-1, with no clear D. V gave up 2 bases and J gave up 2 bases, with 13 bases separating them. The CDR3 extends over 16 amino acids. Germline-derived CDR1 and CDR2 are LNHDA and SQIVND (reference sequence). CDR3 loop: CASSIRSPPPYNEQFF. CDR3 nucleotide sequence: TGTGCCAGTAGTATAAGGAGCCCACCGCCCTACAATGAGCAGTTCTTC.

The genes are TRBV23-1 and TRBJ1-5; D uncertain. TRBV23-1 is recorded as an ORF, its role being uncertain. With 4 bases removed from V and 11 bases from J, the gap between germline ends came to 24 bases. This CDR3 is 16 amino acids long. CDR3 in amino acids: CASSPTQDCGRVSQHF. In DNA form, the CDR3 reads TGCGCCAGCAGTCCCACTCAGGACTGCGGGCGGGTATCCCAGCATTTT.

This chain connects TRBV5-5 to TRBJ1-1; D perhaps matches TRBD1 (6 bases). The CDR3 is 15 residues long. Trimming stripped 3 bases from V and 1 base from J, with 13 bases between. CDR1 is SGHKS and CDR2 is YYEKEE in the germline V gene (reference sequence). The CDR3 DNA sequence: TGTGCCAGCAGCTCGGGAGGGACAAGGAACACTGAAGCTTTCTTT. Residues: CASSSGGTRNTEAFF.

The J gene is TRBJ1-3, the V gene TRBV5-6; D is unresolved. Per germline, CDR1 SGHDT and CDR2 YYEEEE. Trimming left V 4 bases short and J 8 bases short, with 19 bases between. There are 15 residues in the CDR3. The CDR3 loop is CASSPPEGRVDTIYF. CDR3 bases: TGTGCCAGCAGCCCCCCGGAGGGAAGAGTTGACACCATATATTTT.

This chain connects TRBV21-1 to TRBJ1-5; TRBD1, the D gene given by the table, was not confirmed from the DNA. TRBV21-1 has pseudogene status. There are 21 residues in the CDR3. This chain's CDR3 is CASSKVPDPTGTGGSNQPQHF. CDR3 sequence (DNA): TGTGCCAGCAGCAAAGTCCCTGATCCTACCGGGACAGGAGGGAGCAATCAGCCCCAGCATTTT.

On this clone itself: Other nucleotide sequences in the sample specify the same CDR3. The rearrangement uses TRBV5-1 and TRBJ1-1; D is perhaps TRBD1 (5 bases). The V gene lost 2 bases and the J gene lost 4 bases, with 12 bases spanning the gap. From germline, CDR1 is SGHRS and CDR2 YFSETQ. The CDR3 is 14 amino acids. DNA for the CDR3: TGCGCCAGCAGCTTAGCGGGGGAGGGCACTGAAGCTTTCTTT. Amino acid sequence: CASSLAGEGTEAFF.

This chain connects TRBV23-1 to TRBJ1-5; 7 bases map to TRBD1. Being an ORF, TRBV23-1 has a function that is uncertain. V gave up 9 bases and J gave up 5 bases; unmatched junction bases: 10. The length of the CDR3 is 14 residues. The CDR3 is CASSDRRMDQPQHF. The DNA of the CDR3 is TGCGCCAGTTCGGACAGGAGAATGGATCAGCCCCAGCATTTT.

The rearrangement joins TRBV12-3 or TRBV12-4 to TRBJ2-3, with TRBD2 as a possible D gene (5 bases). The CDR3 contains 13 residues. Trimming took off 7 bases at V and 5 bases at J, with 13 bases between the two ends. CDR3: CASKAGPQDTQYF. CDR3 bases: TGTGCCAGCAAGGCGGGCCCACAAGATACGCAGTATTTT.